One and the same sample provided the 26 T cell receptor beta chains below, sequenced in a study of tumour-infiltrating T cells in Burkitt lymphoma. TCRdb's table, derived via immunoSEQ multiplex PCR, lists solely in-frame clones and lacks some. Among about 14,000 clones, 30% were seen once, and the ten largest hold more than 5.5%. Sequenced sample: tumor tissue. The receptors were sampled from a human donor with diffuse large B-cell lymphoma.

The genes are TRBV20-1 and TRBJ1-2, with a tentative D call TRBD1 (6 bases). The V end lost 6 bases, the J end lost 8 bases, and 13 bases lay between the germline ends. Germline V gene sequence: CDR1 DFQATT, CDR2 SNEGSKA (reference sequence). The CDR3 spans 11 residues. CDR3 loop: CSAPRGAGYTF. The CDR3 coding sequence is TGCAGTGCCCCGAGGGGGGCCGGCTACACCTTC.

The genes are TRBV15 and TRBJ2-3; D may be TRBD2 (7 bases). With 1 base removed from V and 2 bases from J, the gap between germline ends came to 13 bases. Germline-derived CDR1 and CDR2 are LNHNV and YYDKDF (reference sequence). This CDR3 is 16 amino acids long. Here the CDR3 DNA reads TGTGCCACCAGCAGAGTGGGGGGGGCTAACACAGATACGCAGTATTTT. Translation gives CATSRVGGANTDTQYF.

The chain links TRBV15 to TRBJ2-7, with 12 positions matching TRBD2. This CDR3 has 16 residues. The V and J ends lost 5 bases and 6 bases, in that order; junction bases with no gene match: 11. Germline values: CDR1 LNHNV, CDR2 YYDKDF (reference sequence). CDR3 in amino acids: CATSGHRLAGDGEQYF. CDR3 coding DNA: TGTGCCACCAGCGGCCACCGACTAGCGGGAGATGGCGAGCAGTACTTC.

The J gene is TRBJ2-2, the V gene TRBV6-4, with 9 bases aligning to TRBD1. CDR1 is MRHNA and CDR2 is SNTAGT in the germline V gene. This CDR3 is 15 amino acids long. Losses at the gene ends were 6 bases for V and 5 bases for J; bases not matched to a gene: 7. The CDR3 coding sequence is TGTGCCAGCAGCGCCGGGACAGGGAGTACCGGGGAGCTGTTTTTT. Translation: CASSAGTGSTGELFF.

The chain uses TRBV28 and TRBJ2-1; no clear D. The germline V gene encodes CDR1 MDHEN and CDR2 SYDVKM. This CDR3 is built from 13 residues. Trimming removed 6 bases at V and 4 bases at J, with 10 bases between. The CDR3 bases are TGTGCCAGCAGGCGTGTGGGGTACAATGAGCAGTTCTTC. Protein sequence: CASRRVGYNEQFF.

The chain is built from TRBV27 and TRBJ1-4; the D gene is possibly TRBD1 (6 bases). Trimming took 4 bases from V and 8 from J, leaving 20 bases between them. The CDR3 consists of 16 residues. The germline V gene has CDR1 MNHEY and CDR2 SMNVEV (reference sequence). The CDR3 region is CASSSLPAGAGEKLFF. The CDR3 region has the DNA TGTGCCAGCAGTTCATTACCCGCAGGGGCAGGAGAAAAACTGTTTTTT.

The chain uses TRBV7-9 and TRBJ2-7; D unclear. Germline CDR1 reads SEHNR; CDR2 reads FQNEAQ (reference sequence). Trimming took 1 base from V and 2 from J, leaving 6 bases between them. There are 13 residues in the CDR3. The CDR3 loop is CASSLELTYEQYF. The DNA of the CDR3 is TGTGCCAGCAGCTTAGAACTCACCTACGAGCAGTACTTC.

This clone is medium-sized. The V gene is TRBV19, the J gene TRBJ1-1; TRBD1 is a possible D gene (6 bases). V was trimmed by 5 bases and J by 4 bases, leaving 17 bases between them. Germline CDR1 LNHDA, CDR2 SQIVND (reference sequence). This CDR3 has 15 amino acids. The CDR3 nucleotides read TGTGCCAGTAGTTCCCGGGACAAGGTTCTCACTGAAGCTTTCTTT. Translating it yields CASSSRDKVLTEAFF.

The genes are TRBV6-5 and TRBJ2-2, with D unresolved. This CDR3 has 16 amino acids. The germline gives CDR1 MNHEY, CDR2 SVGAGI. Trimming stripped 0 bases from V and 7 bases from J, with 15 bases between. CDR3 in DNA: TGTGCCAGCAGTTACTCATCACATCCGGGCAGCGGGGAGCTGTTTTTT. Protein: CASSYSSHPGSGELFF.

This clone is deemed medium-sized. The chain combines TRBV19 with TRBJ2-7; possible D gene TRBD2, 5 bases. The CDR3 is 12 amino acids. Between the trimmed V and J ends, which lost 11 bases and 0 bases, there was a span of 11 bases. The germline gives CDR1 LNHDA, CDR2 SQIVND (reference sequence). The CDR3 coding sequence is TGTGCCTGCGGACGGGACTCCTACGAGCAGTACTTC. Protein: CACGRDSYEQYF.

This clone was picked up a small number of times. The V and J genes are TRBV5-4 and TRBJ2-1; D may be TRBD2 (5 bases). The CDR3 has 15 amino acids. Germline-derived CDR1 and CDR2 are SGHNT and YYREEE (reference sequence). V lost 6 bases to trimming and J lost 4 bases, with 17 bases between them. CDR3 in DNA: TGTGCCAGCACCCGGGGAGATGGTCCATACAATGAGCAGTTCTTC. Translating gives CASTRGDGPYNEQFF.

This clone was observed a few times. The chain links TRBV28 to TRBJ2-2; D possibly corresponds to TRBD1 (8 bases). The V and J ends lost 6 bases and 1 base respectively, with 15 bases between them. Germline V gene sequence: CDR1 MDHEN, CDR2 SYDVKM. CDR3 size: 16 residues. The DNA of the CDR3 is TGTGCCAGCAGCAGGAGCGGGACAGGGAACACCGGGGAGCTGTTTTTT. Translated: CASSRSGTGNTGELFF.

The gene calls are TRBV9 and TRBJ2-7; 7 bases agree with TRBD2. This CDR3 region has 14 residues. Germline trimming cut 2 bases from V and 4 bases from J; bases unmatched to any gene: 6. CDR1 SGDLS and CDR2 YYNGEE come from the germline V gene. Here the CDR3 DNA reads TGTGCCAGCAGCGTGGCGGGAGAGAGTTACGAGCAGTACTTC. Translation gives CASSVAGESYEQYF.

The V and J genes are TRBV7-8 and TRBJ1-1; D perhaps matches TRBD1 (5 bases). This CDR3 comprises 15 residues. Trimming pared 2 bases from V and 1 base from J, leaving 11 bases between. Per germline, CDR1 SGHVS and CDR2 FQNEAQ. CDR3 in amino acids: CASSLKARENTEAFF. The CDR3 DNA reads TGTGCCAGCAGCTTAAAGGCCAGGGAGAACACTGAAGCTTTCTTT.

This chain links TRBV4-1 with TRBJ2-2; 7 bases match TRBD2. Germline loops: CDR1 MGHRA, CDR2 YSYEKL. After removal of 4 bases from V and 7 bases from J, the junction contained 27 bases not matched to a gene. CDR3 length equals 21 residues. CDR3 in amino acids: CASSPFNVRTQFKGRVGELFF. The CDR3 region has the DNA TGCGCCAGCAGCCCGTTTAACGTGAGGACACAATTTAAAGGGAGGGTCGGGGAGCTGTTTTTT.

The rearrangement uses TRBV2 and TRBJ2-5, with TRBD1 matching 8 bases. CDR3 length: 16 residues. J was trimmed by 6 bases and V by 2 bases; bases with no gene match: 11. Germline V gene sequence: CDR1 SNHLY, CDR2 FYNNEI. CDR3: CASSESDREILKTQYF. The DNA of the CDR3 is TGTGCCAGCAGTGAATCGGACAGGGAAATTTTGAAGACCCAGTACTTC. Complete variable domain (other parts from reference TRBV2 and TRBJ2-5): EPEVTQTPSHQVTQMGQEVILRCVPISNHLYFYWYRQILGQKVEFLVSFYNNEISEKSEIFDDQFSVERPDGSNFTLKIRSTKLEDSAMYFCASSESDREILKTQYFGPGTRLLVL.

The CDR3 DNA is TGTGCCAGCAGCTGGGGGGGACAGGGGGCCTACGAGCAGTACTTC. Its translation is CASSWGGQGAYEQYF. The chain has TRBV5-8 and TRBJ2-7; 11 bases agree with TRBD1. The CDR3 totals 15 residues. V gave up 3 bases and J gave up 2 bases; unmatched junction bases: 4. The germline V gene has CDR1 SGHTS and CDR2 YDEGEE.

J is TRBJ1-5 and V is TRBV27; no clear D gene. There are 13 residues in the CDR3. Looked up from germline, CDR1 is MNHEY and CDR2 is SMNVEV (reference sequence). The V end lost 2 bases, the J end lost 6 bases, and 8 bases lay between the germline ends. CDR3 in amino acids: CASSLTEGQPQHF. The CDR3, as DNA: TGTGCCAGCAGTTTAACGGAGGGTCAGCCCCAGCATTTT.

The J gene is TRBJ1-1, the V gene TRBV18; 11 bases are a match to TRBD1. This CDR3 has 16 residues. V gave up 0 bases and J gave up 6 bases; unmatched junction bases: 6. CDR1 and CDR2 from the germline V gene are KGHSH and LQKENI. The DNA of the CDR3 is TGTGCCAGCTCACCACCGGACAGGGGGCAAGGGTCTGAAGCTTTCTTT. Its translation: CASSPPDRGQGSEAFF.

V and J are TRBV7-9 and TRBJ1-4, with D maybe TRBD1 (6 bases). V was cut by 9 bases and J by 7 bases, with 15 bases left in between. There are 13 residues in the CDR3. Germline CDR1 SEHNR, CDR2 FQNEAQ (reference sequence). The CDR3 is CASRRGNGEKLFF. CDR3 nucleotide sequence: TGTGCCAGTCGTAGGGGGAATGGTGAAAAACTGTTTTTT.

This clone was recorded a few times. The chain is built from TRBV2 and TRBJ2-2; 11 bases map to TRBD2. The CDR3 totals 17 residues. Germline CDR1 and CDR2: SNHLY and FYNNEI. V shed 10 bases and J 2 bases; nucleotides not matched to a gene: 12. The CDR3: CATKTSGSLGNTGELFF. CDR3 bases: TGTGCCACCAAAACTAGCGGGAGCTTAGGAAACACCGGGGAGCTGTTTTTT. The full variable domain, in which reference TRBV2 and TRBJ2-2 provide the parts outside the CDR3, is EPEVTQTPSHQVTQMGQEVILRCVPISNHLYFYWYRQILGQKVEFLVSFYNNEISEKSEIFDDQFSVERPDGSNFTLKIRSTKLEDSAMYFCATKTSGSLGNTGELFFGEGSRLTVL.

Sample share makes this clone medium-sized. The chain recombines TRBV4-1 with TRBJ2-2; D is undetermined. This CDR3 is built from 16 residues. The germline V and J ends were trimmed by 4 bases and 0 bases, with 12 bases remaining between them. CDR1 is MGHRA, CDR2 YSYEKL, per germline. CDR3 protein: CASSRETYSNTGELFF. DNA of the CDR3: TGCGCCAGCAGCCGAGAGACATATTCGAACACCGGGGAGCTGTTTTTT.

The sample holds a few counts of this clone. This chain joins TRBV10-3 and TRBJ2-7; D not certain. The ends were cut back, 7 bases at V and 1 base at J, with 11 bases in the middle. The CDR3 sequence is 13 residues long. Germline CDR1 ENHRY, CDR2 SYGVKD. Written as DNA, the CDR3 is TGTGCCATCACCCCTGACATTTCCTACGAGCAGTACTTC. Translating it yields CAITPDISYEQYF.

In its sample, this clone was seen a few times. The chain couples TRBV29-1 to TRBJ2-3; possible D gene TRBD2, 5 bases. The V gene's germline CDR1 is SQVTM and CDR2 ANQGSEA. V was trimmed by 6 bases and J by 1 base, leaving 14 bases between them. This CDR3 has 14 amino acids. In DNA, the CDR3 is TGCAGCGTCCCTAGAGGACTCGGCACAGATACGCAGTATTTT. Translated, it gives CSVPRGLGTDTQYF.

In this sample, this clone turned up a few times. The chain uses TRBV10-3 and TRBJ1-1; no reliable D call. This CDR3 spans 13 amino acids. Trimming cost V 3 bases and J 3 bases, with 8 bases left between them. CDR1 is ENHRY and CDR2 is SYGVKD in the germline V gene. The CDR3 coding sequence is TGTGCCATCAGTGAAATAGATTACACTGAAGCTTTCTTT. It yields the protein CAISEIDYTEAFF.

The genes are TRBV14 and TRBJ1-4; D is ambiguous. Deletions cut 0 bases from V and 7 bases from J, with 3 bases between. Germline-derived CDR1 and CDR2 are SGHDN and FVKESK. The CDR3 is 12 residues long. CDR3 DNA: TGTGCCAGCAGCCAAGATCCTGAAAAACTGTTTTTT. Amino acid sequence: CASSQDPEKLFF.